This T cell receptor (beta chain) was profiled in a study of blood T cell repertoires in COVID-19 (TCRdb year 2020). Regarding the research as a whole: Samples covering the acute and convalescent phases of COVID-19 were provided by collaborators in the United States, Italy and Spain. The prospective study material was composed of cDNA or gDNA derived from T cells, B-cell-depleted T cells, or PBMCs. Deeply sampled blood TCRbeta repertoires from subjects exposed to, actively infected with, or recovered from COVID-19 were included in the dataset. A freely available public database, intended as a resource for researchers studying the immune response to SARS-CoV-2, is where the repertoires were released. The samples were drawn from the first 160 participants of the ongoing ImmuneRACE study and from about 1,200 subjects provided by 6 global collaborators. The sample metadata nearly always contained a de-identified subject ID, COVID-19 status, age in years and sex. Where available, HLA class I and class II types were obtained from metadata supplied by the sample provider rather than from assay-based typing.

The full study reports these points: The amount of clinical and demographic metadata varied by source and participant and was provided uncurated.

The collaborating institutions used their own protocols to collect whole blood in K2EDTA tubes. Collaborator samples were shipped for TCRbeta analysis as frozen whole blood, isolated PBMCs, or DNA extracted from either sample type. Concerning this clone: It lacks a known antigen. Base qualities are missing; no much larger clone stands one base away.

TCRbeta CDR3 regions were amplified from genomic DNA using the immunoSEQ Assay, a bias-controlled multiplex PCR. Under the source paper's analysis protocol: The number of nucleated cells in each sample was estimated from the amplification of reference gene primers within the assay. To quantify the absolute abundance of each unique TCRbeta CDR3 rearrangement, sequence reads were collapsed and filtered. For each sample, productive Simpson clonality was calculated as the square root of Simpson's diversity index over productive rearrangements. Here the immuneACCESS table is served through TCRdb, limited to in-frame sequences with V and J called. Missing clones are a known gap in these copies; in checked studies unresolved V genes cover under half, and the rest lacks a known reason. D and trimming come from the DNA, and the V and J calls and clone size come from that table. The sample table holds just over 300,000 clones, of which approximately 86% were seen once. The ten largest clonotypes hold roughly 2.3% of the sample.

Sequencing was performed on peripheral blood. This receptor was identified in a young man with active or convalescent COVID-19.

The bases read TGTGCCAGCAGCTTATCGGGACAGGCTGGAAACACCATATATTTT. This encodes CASSLSGQAGNTIYF. The chain joins TRBV7-2 to TRBJ1-3; 8 junctional bases match TRBD1. CDR1 and CDR2, looked up from the germline V gene, are SGHTA and FQGNSA. For this chain, trimming is 2 bases at the V end and 2 bases at the J end, and the number of junction bases without a gene match is 2. The CDR3 holds 15 amino acids from the cysteine to the phenylalanine. Only the CDR3 DNA is retained, 45 bases long and in frame from the first base.